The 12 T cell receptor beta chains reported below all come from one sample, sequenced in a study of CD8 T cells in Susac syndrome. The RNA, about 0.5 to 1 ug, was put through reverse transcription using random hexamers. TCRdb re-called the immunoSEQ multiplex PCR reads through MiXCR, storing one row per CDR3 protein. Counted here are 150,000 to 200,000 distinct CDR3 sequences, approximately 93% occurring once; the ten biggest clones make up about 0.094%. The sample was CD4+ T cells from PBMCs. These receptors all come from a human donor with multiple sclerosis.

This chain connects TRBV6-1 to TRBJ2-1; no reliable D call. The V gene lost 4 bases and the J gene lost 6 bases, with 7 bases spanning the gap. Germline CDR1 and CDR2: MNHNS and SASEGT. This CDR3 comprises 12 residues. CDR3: CASSVVGNEQFF. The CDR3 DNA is TGTGCCAGCAGTGTGGTGGGCAATGAGCAGTTCTTC.

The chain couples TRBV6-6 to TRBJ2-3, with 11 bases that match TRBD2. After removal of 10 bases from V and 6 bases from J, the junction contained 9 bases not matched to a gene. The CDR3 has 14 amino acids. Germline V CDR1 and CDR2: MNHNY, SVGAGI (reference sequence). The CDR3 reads CATKTSGNTDTQYF. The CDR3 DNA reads TGTGCCACTAAGACTAGCGGGAATACGGATACGCAGTATTTT.

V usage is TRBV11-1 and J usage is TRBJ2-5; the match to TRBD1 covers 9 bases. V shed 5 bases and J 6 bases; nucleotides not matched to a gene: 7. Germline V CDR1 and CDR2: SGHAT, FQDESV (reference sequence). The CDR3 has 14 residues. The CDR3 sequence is CASSADRGEQTQYF. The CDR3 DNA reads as TGTGCCAGCAGCGCGGACAGGGGCGAACAGACCCAGTACTTC.

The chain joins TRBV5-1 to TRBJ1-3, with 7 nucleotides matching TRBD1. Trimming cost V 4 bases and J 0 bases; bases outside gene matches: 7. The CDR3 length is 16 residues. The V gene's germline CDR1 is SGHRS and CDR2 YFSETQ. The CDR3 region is CASSTHGTVSGNTIYF. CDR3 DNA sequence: TGCGCCAGCAGCACCCATGGGACAGTCTCTGGAAACACCATATATTTT.

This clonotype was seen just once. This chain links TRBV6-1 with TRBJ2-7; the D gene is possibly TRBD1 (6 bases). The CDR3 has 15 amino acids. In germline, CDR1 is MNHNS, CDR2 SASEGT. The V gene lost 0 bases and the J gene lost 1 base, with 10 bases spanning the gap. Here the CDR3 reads CASSEATTGSYEQYF. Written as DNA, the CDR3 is TGTGCCAGCAGTGAAGCGACGACAGGATCCTACGAGCAGTACTTC.

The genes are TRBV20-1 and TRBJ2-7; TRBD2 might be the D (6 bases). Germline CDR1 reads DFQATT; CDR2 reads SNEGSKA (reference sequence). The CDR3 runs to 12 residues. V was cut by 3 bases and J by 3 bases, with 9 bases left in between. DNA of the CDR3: TGCAGTGCTAGGGTCGGGGGCTACGAGCAGTACTTC. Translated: CSARVGGYEQYF.

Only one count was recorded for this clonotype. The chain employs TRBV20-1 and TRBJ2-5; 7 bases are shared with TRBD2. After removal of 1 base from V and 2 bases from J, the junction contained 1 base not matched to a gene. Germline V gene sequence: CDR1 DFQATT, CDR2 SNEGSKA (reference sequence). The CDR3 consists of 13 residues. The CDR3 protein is CSARASGQETQYF. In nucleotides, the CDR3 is TGCAGTGCTAGAGCTAGCGGACAAGAGACCCAGTACTTC.

CDR3 coding DNA: TGTGCCAGTAGTCTCGGTCGTATTTCCTATGGCTACACCTTC. It codes for CASSLGRISYGYTF. The chain employs TRBV19 and TRBJ1-2; D unresolved. V was pared by 5 bases and J by 4 bases, with 14 bases between. This CDR3 is 14 amino acids long. Germline loops: CDR1 LNHDA, CDR2 SQIVND (reference sequence).

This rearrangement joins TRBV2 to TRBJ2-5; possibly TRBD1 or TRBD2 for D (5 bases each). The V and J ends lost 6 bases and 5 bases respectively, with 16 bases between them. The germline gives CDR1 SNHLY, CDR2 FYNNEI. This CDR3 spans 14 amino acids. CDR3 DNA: TGTGCCAGCAGGGACGGGGCCTCGGGGGAGACCCAGTACTTC. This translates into CASRDGASGETQYF.

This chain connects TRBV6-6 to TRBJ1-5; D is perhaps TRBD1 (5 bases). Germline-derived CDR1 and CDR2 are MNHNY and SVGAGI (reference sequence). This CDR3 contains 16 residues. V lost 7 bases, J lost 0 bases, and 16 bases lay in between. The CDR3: CASKLRQIHSNQPQHF. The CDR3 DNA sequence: TGTGCCAGCAAGTTAAGACAGATCCATAGCAATCAGCCCCAGCATTTT.

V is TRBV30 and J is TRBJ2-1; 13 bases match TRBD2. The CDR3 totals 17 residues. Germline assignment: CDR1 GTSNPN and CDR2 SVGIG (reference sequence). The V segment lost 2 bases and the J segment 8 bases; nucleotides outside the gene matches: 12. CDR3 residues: CAWSTGTSGNSGDEQFF. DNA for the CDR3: TGTGCCTGGAGTACCGGGACTAGCGGGAACTCAGGGGATGAGCAGTTCTTC.

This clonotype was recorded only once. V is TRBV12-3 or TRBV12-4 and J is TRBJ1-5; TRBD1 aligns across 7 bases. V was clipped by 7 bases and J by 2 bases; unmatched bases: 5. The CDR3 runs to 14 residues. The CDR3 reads CASNPGQGNQPQHF. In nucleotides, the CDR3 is TGTGCCAGCAATCCCGGACAGGGCAATCAGCCCCAGCATTTT.